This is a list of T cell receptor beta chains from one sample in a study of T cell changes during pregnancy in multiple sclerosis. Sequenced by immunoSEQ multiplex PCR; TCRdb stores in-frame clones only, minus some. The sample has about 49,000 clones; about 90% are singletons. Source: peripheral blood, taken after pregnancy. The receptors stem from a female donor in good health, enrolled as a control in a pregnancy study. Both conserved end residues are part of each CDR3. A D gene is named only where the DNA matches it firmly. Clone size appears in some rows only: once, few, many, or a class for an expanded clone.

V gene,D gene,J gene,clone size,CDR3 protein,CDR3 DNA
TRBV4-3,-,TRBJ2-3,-,CASSQSGTDTQYF,TGCGCCAGCAGCCAATCCGGCACAGATACGCAGTATTTT
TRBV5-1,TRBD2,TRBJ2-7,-,CASSLPSGGRDEQYF,TGCGCCAGCAGCTTGCCGAGCGGGGGGAGAGACGAGCAGTACTTC
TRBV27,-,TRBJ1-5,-,CASSLYPGNQPQHF,TGTGCCAGCAGTTTATATCCAGGGAATCAGCCCCAGCATTTT
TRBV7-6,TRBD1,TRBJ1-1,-,CASLGTGGEGTEAFF,TGTGCCAGCCTAGGGACAGGGGGCGAGGGCACTGAAGCTTTCTTT
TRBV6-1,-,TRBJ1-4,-,CASSVQQGSNEKLFF,TGTGCCAGCAGTGTCCAACAGGGTAGTAATGAAAAACTGTTTTTT
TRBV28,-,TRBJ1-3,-,CASSLWTPSGNTIYF,TGTGCCAGCAGTTTATGGACACCCTCTGGAAACACCATATATTTT
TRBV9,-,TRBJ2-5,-,CASSVEVRDTLETQYF,TGTGCCAGCAGCGTAGAAGTAAGGGACACCCTAGAGACCCAGTACTTC
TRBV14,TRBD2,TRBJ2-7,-,CASSPRGLAGVVPYEQYF,TGTGCCAGCAGCCCGCGCGGACTAGCGGGAGTTGTACCCTACGAGCAGTACTTC
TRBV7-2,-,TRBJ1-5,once,CASSLPERSQPQHF,TGTGCCAGCAGCTTACCGGAACGGAGTCAGCCCCAGCATTTT
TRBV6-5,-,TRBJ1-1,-,CASSRGLRTEAFF,TGTGCCAGCAGCCGAGGGCTTCGAACTGAAGCTTTCTTT
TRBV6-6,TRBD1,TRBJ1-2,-,CASSSSGTGGSGYTF,TGTGCCAGCAGTTCTTCCGGGACAGGAGGAAGTGGCTACACCTTC
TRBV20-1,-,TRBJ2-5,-,CRVRVGETQYF,TGCAGGGTGCGGGTTGGAGAGACCCAGTACTTC
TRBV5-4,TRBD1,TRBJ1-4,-,CASSLVVRGRTNEKLFF,TGTGCCAGCAGCTTGGTTGTCAGGGGGCGGACTAATGAAAAACTGTTTTTT
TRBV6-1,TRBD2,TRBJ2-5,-,CASSDSPGGPTEQYF,TGTGCCAGCAGTGACTCCCCGGGGGGGCCCACGGAGCAGTACTTC
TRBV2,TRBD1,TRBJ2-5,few,CAGRQGGGETQYF,TGTGCCGGCAGACAGGGCGGAGGAGAGACCCAGTACTTC
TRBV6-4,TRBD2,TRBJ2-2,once,CASSDASGTGELFF,TGTGCCAGCAGTGACGCTAGCGGGACCGGGGAGCTGTTTTTT
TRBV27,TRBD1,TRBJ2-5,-,CASSFLPRGQETQYF,TGTGCCAGCAGTTTTTTACCCAGGGGGCAAGAGACCCAGTACTTC
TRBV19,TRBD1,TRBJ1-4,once,CASSQGGGDEKLFF,TGTGCCAGTAGTCAAGGGGGCGGCGATGAAAAACTGTTTTTT
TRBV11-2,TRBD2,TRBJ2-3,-,CAVGTSRADTQYF,TGTGCCGTCGGGACTAGCCGAGCAGATACGCAGTATTTT
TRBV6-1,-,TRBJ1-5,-,CASSEIRQGGQPQHF,TGTGCCAGCAGTGAAATCAGGCAGGGAGGACAGCCCCAGCATTTT
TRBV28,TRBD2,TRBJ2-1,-,CASSLGTSGRVSLYNERFF,TGTGCCAGCAGTTTAGGGACTAGCGGGAGGGTTTCGCTCTACAATGAGCGGTTCTTC
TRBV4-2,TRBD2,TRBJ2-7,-,CASSRTSGTRTKYEQYF,TGTGCCAGCAGCCGAACCTCCGGGACTAGAACTAAATACGAGCAGTACTTC
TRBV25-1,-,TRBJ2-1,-,CASSESPVRSYNEQFF,TGTGCCAGCAGTGAATCTCCAGTCCGCTCCTACAATGAGCAGTTCTTC
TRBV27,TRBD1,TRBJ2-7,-,CASRDRGSSYEQYF,TGTGCCAGCAGGGACAGGGGCAGCTCCTACGAGCAGTACTTC
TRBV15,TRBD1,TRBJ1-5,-,CATSRVYSGTGGHNQPQHF,TGTGCCACCAGCAGGGTCTACTCCGGGACAGGGGGCCACAATCAGCCCCAGCATTTT
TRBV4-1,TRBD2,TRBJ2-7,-,CASSQGLGLAVSYEQYF,TGCGCCAGCAGCCAGGGGCTTGGACTAGCGGTGTCCTACGAGCAGTACTTC
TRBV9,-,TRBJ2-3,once,CASSVFQDSVTDTQYF,TGTGCCAGCAGCGTATTTCAGGACTCAGTGACAGATACGCAGTATTTT
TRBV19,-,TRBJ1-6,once,CASSMGGTGGNSPLHF,TGTGCCAGTAGTATGGGCGGGACGGGAGGGAATTCACCCCTCCACTTT
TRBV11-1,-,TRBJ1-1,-,CASSLRRNTEAFF,TGTGCCAGCAGCTTACGCAGGAACACTGAAGCTTTCTTT
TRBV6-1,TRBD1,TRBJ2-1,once,CASSEPIGQGRNEQFF,TGTGCCAGCAGTGAGCCGATAGGACAGGGACGCAATGAGCAGTTCTTC
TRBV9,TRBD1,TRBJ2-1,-,CASSVQGAGNEQFF,TGTGCCAGCAGCGTTCAGGGGGCGGGAAATGAGCAGTTCTTC
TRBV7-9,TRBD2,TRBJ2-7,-,CASIQMMTSGSYEQYF,TGTGCCAGCATCCAGATGATGACTAGCGGCTCCTACGAGCAGTACTTC
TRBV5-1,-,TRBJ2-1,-,CASSLATRVEQFF,TGCGCCAGCAGCTTGGCGACTAGGGTTGAGCAGTTCTTC
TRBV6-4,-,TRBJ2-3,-,CASSDSTDTDTQYF,TGTGCCAGCAGTGACTCGACTGACACAGATACGCAGTATTTT
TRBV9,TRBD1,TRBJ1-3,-,CASSPSGGGNTIYF,TGTGCCAGCAGCCCCTCAGGGGGCGGAAACACCATATATTTT
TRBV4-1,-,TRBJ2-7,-,CASSLKSTYEQYF,TGCGCCAGCAGCCTTAAGAGTACCTACGAGCAGTACTTC
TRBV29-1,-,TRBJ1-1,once,CGGVNTEAFF,TGCGGGGGGGTGAACACTGAAGCTTTCTTT
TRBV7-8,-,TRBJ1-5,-,CASSLGTGRGVEPQHF,TGTGCCAGCAGCTTAGGAACGGGGCGCGGGGTGGAACCCCAGCATTTT
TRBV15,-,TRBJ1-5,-,CATSRGLTGNQPQHF,TGTGCCACCAGCAGAGGCCTTACAGGGAATCAGCCCCAGCATTTT
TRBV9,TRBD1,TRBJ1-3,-,CASSAEQGANGNTIYF,TGTGCCAGCAGCGCCGAACAGGGGGCTAACGGAAACACCATATATTTT
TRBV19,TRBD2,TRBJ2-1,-,CASSRGLAGDNEQFF,TGTGCCAGTAGTAGAGGACTAGCGGGGGACAATGAGCAGTTCTTC
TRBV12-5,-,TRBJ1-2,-,CASGLVLGGHGYTF,TGTGCTAGTGGTTTGGTATTAGGGGGACATGGCTACACCTTC
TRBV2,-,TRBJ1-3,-,CASNGGGSGNTIYF,TGTGCCAGCAACGGGGGGGGGTCTGGAAACACCATATATTTT
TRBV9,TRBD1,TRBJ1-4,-,CASSVGRQGGYEKLFF,TGTGCCAGCAGCGTCGGCCGACAGGGGGGGTATGAAAAACTGTTTTTT
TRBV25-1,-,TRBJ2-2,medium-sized,CASSEYRDTGELFF,TGTGCCAGCAGTGAATACAGGGACACCGGGGAGCTGTTTTTT
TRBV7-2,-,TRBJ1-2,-,CASSSTMGGYTF,TGTGCCAGCAGCTCGACAATGGGTGGCTACACCTTC
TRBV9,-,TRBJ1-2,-,CASSVDSGQNYGYTF,TGTGCCAGCAGCGTAGACTCCGGACAGAACTATGGCTACACCTTC
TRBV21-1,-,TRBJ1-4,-,CASSKVRDRGHGLCEKLFF,TGTGCCAGCAGCAAAGTTAGGGACAGGGGGCATGGGTTATGTGAAAAACTGTTTTTT
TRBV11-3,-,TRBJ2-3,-,CASSLRSTDTQYF,TGTGCCAGCAGCTTACGGTCCACAGATACGCAGTATTTT
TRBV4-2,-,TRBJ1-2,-,CASSQDLEIYYGYTF,TGTGCCAGCAGCCAAGATTTGGAGATCTACTATGGCTACACCTTC
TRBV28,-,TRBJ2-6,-,CASSLYGSSGANVLTF,TGTGCCAGCAGTCTTTACGGGAGCTCTGGGGCCAACGTCCTGACTTTC
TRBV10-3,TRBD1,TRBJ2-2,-,CAISRQGTGKGTGELFF,TGTGCCATCAGCCGGCAAGGGACAGGGAAAGGCACCGGGGAGCTGTTTTTT
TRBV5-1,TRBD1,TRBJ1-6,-,CASSPGGSSYNSPLHF,TGCGCCAGCAGCCCAGGGGGGAGCTCCTATAATTCACCCCTCCACTTT
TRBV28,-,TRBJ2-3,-,CATVPPGYTDTQYF,TGTGCCACCGTCCCCCCAGGATACACAGATACGCAGTATTTT